This is a list of T cell receptor beta chains from one sample in a study of regulatory T cells in long-lasting Graves disease. TCRdb fed the multiplex PCR reads into MiXCR, producing one record per CDR3 protein. The data hold fewer than 450,000 distinct CDR3 sequences, with about 25% observed a single time. Source: peripheral blood mononuclear cells (PBMCs), taken when the disease was refractory, from a patient treated with antithyroid drugs. The origin of the receptors is a female donor with Graves disease. Both conserved end residues are part of each CDR3. A D gene is named only where the DNA matches it firmly. Rows may omit the clone size; those that give it use once, few, many or a size class.

d_call: NA
cdr3_length: 15
clone_size: NA
v_call: TRBV6-1
j_call: TRBJ2-5
cdr3_aa: CASSYSLRGRETQYF
cdr3_nt: TGTGCCAGCAGCTATAGCCTCAGGGGCCGAGAGACCCAGTACTTC

d_call: TRBD2
cdr3_length: 15
clone_size: few
v_call: TRBV5-1
j_call: TRBJ2-5
cdr3_aa: CASTPSGRGQETQYF
cdr3_nt: TGCGCCAGCACGCCGAGCGGGAGGGGACAAGAGACCCAGTACTTC

d_call: NA
cdr3_length: 13
clone_size: NA
v_call: TRBV20-1
j_call: TRBJ1-1
cdr3_aa: CSAGPQGRAEAFF
cdr3_nt: TGCAGTGCTGGACCCCAGGGCAGGGCTGAAGCTTTCTTT

d_call: TRBD2
cdr3_length: 13
clone_size: NA
v_call: TRBV27
j_call: TRBJ2-7
cdr3_aa: CASTGLAAAEQYF
cdr3_nt: TGTGCCAGCACGGGACTAGCGGCTGCCGAGCAGTACTTC

d_call: NA
cdr3_length: 12
clone_size: few
v_call: TRBV24-1
j_call: TRBJ2-5
cdr3_aa: CATSDYRETQYF
cdr3_nt: TGTGCCACCAGTGATTACAGGGAGACCCAGTACTTC

d_call: NA
cdr3_length: 15
clone_size: NA
v_call: TRBV30
j_call: TRBJ2-4
cdr3_aa: CAWSRRGAGKNIQYF
cdr3_nt: TGTGCCTGGTCGCGCCGAGGGGCGGGCAAAAACATTCAGTACTTC

d_call: NA
cdr3_length: 12
clone_size: NA
v_call: TRBV2
j_call: TRBJ2-7
cdr3_aa: CASARSSYEQYF
cdr3_nt: TGTGCCAGCGCGCGCTCGTCCTACGAGCAGTACTTC

d_call: TRBD2
cdr3_length: 16
clone_size: NA
v_call: TRBV4-2
j_call: TRBJ2-5
cdr3_aa: CASSRALREGPETQYF
cdr3_nt: TGTGCCAGCAGCCGAGCCCTGCGGGAGGGCCCTGAGACCCAGTACTTC

d_call: TRBD2
cdr3_length: 18
clone_size: NA
v_call: TRBV7-9
j_call: TRBJ2-7
cdr3_aa: CASSFAPGLPSINYEQYF
cdr3_nt: TGTGCCAGCAGCTTTGCCCCGGGACTACCATCAATAAACTACGAGCAGTACTTC

d_call: NA
cdr3_length: 17
clone_size: few
v_call: TRBV10-3
j_call: TRBJ2-7
cdr3_aa: CAISEEVRWPPSHEQYF
cdr3_nt: TGTGCCATCAGTGAGGAGGTACGTTGGCCCCCGTCGCACGAGCAGTACTTC

d_call: NA
cdr3_length: 14
clone_size: many
v_call: TRBV20-1
j_call: TRBJ1-1
cdr3_aa: CSAIADFRNTEAFF
cdr3_nt: TGCAGTGCTATCGCCGATTTTAGGAACACTGAAGCTTTCTTT

d_call: TRBD1
cdr3_length: 16
clone_size: few
v_call: TRBV5-1
j_call: TRBJ2-4
cdr3_aa: CASAPGQRLAKNIQYF
cdr3_nt: TGCGCCAGCGCCCCGGGACAGAGACTAGCCAAAAACATTCAGTACTTC

d_call: TRBD2
cdr3_length: 13
clone_size: NA
v_call: TRBV29-1
j_call: TRBJ2-7
cdr3_aa: CSVLAGGLGEQYF
cdr3_nt: TGCAGCGTACTAGCGGGAGGCCTTGGGGAGCAGTACTTC

d_call: NA
cdr3_length: 16
clone_size: NA
v_call: TRBV5-6
j_call: TRBJ1-5
cdr3_aa: CASRRGGEGGNQPQHF
cdr3_nt: TGTGCCAGCAGGAGGGGGGGGGAGGGTGGCAATCAGCCCCAGCATTTT

d_call: NA
cdr3_length: 15
clone_size: many
v_call: TRBV2
j_call: TRBJ2-2
cdr3_aa: CASSESSGNPGELFF
cdr3_nt: TGTGCCAGCAGTGAATCTTCAGGGAATCCCGGGGAGCTGTTTTTT

d_call: TRBD1
cdr3_length: 14
clone_size: few
v_call: TRBV20-1
j_call: TRBJ1-1
cdr3_aa: CSAKGGTVNTEAFF
cdr3_nt: TGCAGTGCTAAGGGAGGGACAGTCAACACTGAAGCTTTCTTT

d_call: TRBD2
cdr3_length: 15
clone_size: NA
v_call: TRBV5-5
j_call: TRBJ2-3
cdr3_aa: CASSLLGGSFGTQYF
cdr3_nt: TGTGCCAGCAGCTTATTAGGCGGGAGTTTTGGTACGCAGTATTTT

d_call: NA
cdr3_length: 13
clone_size: NA
v_call: TRBV25-1
j_call: TRBJ2-2
cdr3_aa: CASSVGAAGELFF
cdr3_nt: TGTGCCAGCAGTGTCGGGGCGGCCGGGGAGCTGTTTTTT

d_call: TRBD1
cdr3_length: 14
clone_size: NA
v_call: TRBV10-3
j_call: TRBJ2-2
cdr3_aa: CATTRTGDTGELFF
cdr3_nt: TGTGCCACGACCCGGACAGGGGATACCGGGGAGCTGTTTTTT

d_call: NA
cdr3_length: 14
clone_size: many
v_call: TRBV2
j_call: TRBJ1-1
cdr3_aa: CASSSGILNTEAFF
cdr3_nt: TGTGCCAGCAGCTCCGGGATATTGAACACTGAAGCTTTCTTT

d_call: NA
cdr3_length: 14
clone_size: few
v_call: TRBV5-4
j_call: TRBJ2-2
cdr3_aa: CASRPAGSTGELFF
cdr3_nt: TGTGCCAGCAGACCTGCAGGTTCCACCGGGGAGCTGTTTTTT

d_call: NA
cdr3_length: 14
clone_size: many
v_call: TRBV28
j_call: TRBJ1-5
cdr3_aa: CASSPQGSYQPQHF
cdr3_nt: TGTGCCAGCAGTCCCCAGGGTTCGTATCAGCCCCAGCATTTT

d_call: NA
cdr3_length: 15
clone_size: few
v_call: TRBV20-1
j_call: TRBJ2-7
cdr3_aa: CSARDRASESYEQYF
cdr3_nt: TGCAGTGCTAGAGATCGGGCTAGCGAATCCTACGAGCAGTACTTC

d_call: TRBD1
cdr3_length: 16
clone_size: NA
v_call: TRBV6-2/TRBV6-3
j_call: TRBJ2-2
cdr3_aa: CASSSGTGANTGELFF
cdr3_nt: TGTGCCAGCAGTTCCGGGACAGGGGCGAACACCGGGGAGCTGTTTTTT

d_call: TRBD2
cdr3_length: 12
clone_size: many
v_call: TRBV2
j_call: TRBJ2-1
cdr3_aa: CASGLAGREQFF
cdr3_nt: TGTGCCAGCGGACTAGCGGGAAGAGAGCAGTTCTTC

d_call: TRBD2
cdr3_length: 17
clone_size: NA
v_call: TRBV2
j_call: TRBJ2-7
cdr3_aa: CASSYSGLAVSSYEQYF
cdr3_nt: TGTGCCAGCAGTTACTCGGGACTAGCGGTGAGCTCCTACGAGCAGTACTTC

d_call: TRBD1
cdr3_length: 13
clone_size: NA
v_call: TRBV20-1
j_call: TRBJ2-7
cdr3_aa: CSAGTGGWDEQYF
cdr3_nt: TGCAGTGCTGGGACAGGGGGCTGGGACGAGCAGTACTTC